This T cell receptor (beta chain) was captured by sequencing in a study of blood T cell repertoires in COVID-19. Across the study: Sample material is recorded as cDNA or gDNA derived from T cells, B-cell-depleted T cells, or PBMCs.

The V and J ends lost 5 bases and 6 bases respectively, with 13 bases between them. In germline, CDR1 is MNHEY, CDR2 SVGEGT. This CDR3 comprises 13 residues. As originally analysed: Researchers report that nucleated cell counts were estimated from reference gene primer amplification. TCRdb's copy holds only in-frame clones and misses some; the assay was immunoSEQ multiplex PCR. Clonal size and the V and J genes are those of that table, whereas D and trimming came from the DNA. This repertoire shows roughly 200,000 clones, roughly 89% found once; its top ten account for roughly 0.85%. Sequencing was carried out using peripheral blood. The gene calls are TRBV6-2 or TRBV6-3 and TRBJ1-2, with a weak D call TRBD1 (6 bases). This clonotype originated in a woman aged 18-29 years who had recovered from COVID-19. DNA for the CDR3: TGTGCCAGCAGTCCAATACAGGGCCATGGCTACACCTTC. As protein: CASSPIQGHGYTF.